This TCR beta chain comes out of a study of T cell responses to AZD1222 COVID-19 vaccine. Assay used: immunoSEQ multiplex PCR; TCRdb lists only in-frame clones, some missing. The table has 150,000 to 200,000 clones, 85% to 95% seen once. Turning to this clone: An end of the junction differs from the germline gene, which may be a read error.

The CDR3 consists of 13 residues. The V gene's germline CDR1 is SQVTM and CDR2 ANQGSEA. Sequenced material: peripheral blood, taken on day 0 of AZD1222 vaccination. The chain is built from TRBV29-1 and TRBJ1-4, with 10 bases matching TRBD1. The sequence was obtained from an adult in good health. The CDR3 sequence: CSVEVDRGRKPFF. DNA of the CDR3: TGCAGCGTTGAGGTAGACAGGGGGCGGAAACCGTTTTTT.